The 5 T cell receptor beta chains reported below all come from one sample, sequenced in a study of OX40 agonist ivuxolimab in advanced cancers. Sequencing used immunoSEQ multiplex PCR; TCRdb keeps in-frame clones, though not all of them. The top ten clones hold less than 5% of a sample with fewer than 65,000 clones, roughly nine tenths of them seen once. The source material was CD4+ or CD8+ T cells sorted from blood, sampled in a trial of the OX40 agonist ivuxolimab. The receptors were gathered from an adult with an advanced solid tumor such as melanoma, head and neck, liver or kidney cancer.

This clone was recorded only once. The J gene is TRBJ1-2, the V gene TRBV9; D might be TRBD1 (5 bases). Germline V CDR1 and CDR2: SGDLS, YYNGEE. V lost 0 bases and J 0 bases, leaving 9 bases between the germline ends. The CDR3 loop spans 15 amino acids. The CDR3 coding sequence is TGTGCCAGCAGCGTAGTGCCAGGGTCTAACTATGGCTACACCTTC. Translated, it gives CASSVVPGSNYGYTF.

The CDR3 loop is CASSESSAGDSEQFF. CDR3 coding DNA: TGTGCCAGCAGTGAAAGTTCAGCGGGGGACAGTGAGCAGTTCTTC. The chain employs TRBV2 and TRBJ2-1; D possibly corresponds to TRBD2 (8 bases). The CDR3 has 15 amino acids. V was clipped by 2 bases and J by 9 bases, with 17 bases between them. Per germline, CDR1 SNHLY and CDR2 FYNNEI.

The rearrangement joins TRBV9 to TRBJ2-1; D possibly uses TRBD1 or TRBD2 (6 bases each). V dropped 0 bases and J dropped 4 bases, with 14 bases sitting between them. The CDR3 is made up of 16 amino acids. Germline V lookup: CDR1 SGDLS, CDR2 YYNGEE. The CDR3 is CASSVGSGASYNEQFF. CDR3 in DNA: TGTGCCAGCAGCGTAGGGTCGGGGGCGTCGTACAATGAGCAGTTCTTC.

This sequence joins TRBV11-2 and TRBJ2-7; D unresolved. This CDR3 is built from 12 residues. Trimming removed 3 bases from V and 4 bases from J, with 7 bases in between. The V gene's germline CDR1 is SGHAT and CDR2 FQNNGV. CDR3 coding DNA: TGTGCCAGCAGCTTGTTTGGTTACGAGCAGTACTTC. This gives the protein CASSLFGYEQYF.

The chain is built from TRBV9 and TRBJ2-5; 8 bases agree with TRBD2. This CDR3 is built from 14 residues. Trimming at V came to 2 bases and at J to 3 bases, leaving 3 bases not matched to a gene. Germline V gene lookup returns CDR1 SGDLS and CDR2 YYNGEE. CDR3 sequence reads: CASSVRAGEETQYF. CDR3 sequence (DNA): TGTGCCAGCAGCGTTCGAGCGGGAGAAGAGACCCAGTACTTC.